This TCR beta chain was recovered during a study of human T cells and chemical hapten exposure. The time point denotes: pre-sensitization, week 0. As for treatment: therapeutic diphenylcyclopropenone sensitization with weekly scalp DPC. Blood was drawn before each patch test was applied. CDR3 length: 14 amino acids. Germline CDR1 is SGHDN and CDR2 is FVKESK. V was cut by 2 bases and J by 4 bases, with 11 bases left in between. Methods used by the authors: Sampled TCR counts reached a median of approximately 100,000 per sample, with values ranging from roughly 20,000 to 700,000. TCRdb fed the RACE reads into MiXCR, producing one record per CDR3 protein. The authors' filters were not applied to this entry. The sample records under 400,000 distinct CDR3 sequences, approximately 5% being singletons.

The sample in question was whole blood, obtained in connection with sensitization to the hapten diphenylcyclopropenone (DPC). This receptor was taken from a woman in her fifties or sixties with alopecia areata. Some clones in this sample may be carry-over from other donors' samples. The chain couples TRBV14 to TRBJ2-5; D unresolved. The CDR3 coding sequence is TGTGCCAGCAGCCAAAGAACGTCGCGAGAGACCCAGTACTTC. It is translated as CASSQRTSRETQYF.